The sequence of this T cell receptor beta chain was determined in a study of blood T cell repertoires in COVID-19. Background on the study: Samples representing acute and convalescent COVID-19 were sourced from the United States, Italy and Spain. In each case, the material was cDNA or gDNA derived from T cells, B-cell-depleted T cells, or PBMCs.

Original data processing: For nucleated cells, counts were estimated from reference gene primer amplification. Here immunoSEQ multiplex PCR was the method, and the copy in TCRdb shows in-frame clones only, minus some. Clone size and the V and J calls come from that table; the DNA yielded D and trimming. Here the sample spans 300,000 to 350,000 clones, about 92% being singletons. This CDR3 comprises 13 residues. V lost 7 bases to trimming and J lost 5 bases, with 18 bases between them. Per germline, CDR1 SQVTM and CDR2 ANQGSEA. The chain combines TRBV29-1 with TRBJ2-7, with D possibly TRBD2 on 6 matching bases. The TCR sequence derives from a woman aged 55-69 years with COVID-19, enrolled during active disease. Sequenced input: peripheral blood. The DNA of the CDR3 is TGCAGCGCCCTCTCGGGACTGAGCCACGAGCAGTACTTC. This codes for CSALSGLSHEQYF.